The source of this T cell receptor (beta chain) is a study of blood T cell repertoires in COVID-19. Study-level background: Spain, Italy and the United States supplied samples that represented acute and convalescent COVID-19.

This clone was picked up a small number of times. CDR3 size: 13 residues. The V segment lost 3 bases and the J segment 6 bases; nucleotides outside the gene matches: 3. In germline, CDR1 is SGHRS, CDR2 YFSETQ. The method was immunoSEQ multiplex PCR; TCRdb's version includes in-frame clones alone and lacks a portion of them. Of some 300,000 clones listed, around 86% are singletons. The source is a man aged 25 to 40 who had recovered from COVID-19. The chain joins TRBV5-1 to TRBJ1-3, with TRBD1 identical over 7 bases. The sequenced material came from PBMCs or T cells enriched from blood (not recorded which). The CDR3 DNA reads TGCGCCAGCAGCTCTGGACAGGAAAACACCATATATTTT. As protein: CASSSGQENTIYF.